This is a list of T cell receptor beta chains from one sample in a study of blood T cell repertoires in COVID-19. Libraries were prepared by immunoSEQ multiplex PCR; TCRdb keeps only in-frame clonotypes and omits some of them. This sample carries more than 140,000 clones, around nine tenths of them seen once, and the ten largest clones take more than 1.5%. Sequenced material: peripheral blood. These receptors came from a woman aged 60-75 years with acute or convalescent COVID-19. Each CDR3 is given with its conserved first and last residue.

>TRBV19
CASNPTGANTEAFF
>TRBV18
CASSPRARGDQPQHF
>TRBV5-4
CASSPPGEYYEQYF
>TRBV7-9
CASSPYAGTGDNEQFF
>TRBV20-1
CSAGVRGNTEAFF
>TRBV28
CASKGTGTNYGYTF
>TRBV19
CATSGGAGLMNTEAFF
>TRBV3-1/TRBV3-2
CASSQDAQGASYEQYF
>TRBV19
CASSGRDSWNNYGYTF
>TRBV27
CASSFGGLARQTQYF
>TRBV6-5
CASSKPQTENTEAFF
>TRBV20-1
CSASGNRGTEAFF
>TRBV6-6
CASSSRADSPLHF
>TRBV6-5
CASSYTTPEGREAFF
>TRBV29-1
CSAEDNRRSDTQYF
>TRBV6-1
CASSEFTGLNTIYF
>TRBV18
CASSPVSRTSSFYEQFF
>TRBV29-1
CSVLVRAEQYF
>TRBV2
CASSEATSGYGYTF
>TRBV6-6
CASSYVQGAHGYTF
>TRBV6-5
CASSGLGGRGETQYF
>TRBV6-5
CASSYLSTNYGYTF
>TRBV5-8
CASSLLGTGRILGYGYTF
>TRBV2
CASSEIDPGRDQPQHF
>TRBV5-5
CASSRTGGPGNTIYF
>TRBV3-1/TRBV3-2
CASSQPDRAGELFF